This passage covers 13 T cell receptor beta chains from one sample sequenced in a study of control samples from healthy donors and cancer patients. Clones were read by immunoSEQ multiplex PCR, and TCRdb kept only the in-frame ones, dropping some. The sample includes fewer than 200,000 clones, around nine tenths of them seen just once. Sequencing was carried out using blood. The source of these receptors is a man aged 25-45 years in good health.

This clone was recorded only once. DNA for the CDR3: TGTGCCAGCAGCTCCAGGGACAGGGTAGACAATGAGCAGTTCTTC. Translating it yields CASSSRDRVDNEQFF. This chain joins TRBV7-9 and TRBJ2-1, with 9 bases fitting TRBD1. V was clipped by 4 bases and J by 5 bases; unmatched bases: 6. Germline V gives CDR1 SEHNR, CDR2 FQNEAQ (reference sequence). This CDR3 is built from 15 residues.

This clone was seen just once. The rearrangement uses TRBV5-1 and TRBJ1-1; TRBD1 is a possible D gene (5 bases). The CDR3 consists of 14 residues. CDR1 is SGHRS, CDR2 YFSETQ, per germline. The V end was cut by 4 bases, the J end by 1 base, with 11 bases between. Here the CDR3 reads CASSPGERNTEAFF. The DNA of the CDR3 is TGCGCCAGCAGCCCGGGGGAAAGGAACACTGAAGCTTTCTTT.

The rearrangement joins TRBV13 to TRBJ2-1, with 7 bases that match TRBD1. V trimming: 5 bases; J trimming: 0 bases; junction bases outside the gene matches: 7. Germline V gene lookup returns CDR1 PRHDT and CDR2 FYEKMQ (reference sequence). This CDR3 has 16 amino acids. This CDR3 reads CASSRTGQSSYNEQFF. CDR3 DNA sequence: TGTGCCAGCAGCCGGACGGGACAGAGCTCCTACAATGAGCAGTTCTTC.

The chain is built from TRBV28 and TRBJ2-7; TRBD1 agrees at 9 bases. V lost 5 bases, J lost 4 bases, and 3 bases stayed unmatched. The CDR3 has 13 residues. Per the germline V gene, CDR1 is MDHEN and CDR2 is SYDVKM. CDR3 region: CASSGDRAYEQYF. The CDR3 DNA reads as TGTGCCAGCAGTGGGGACAGGGCTTACGAGCAGTACTTC.

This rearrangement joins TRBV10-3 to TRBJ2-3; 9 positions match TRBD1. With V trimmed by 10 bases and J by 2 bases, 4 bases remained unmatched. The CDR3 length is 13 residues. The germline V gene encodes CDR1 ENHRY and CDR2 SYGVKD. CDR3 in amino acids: CATGQGNTDTQYF. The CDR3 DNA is TGTGCCACGGGACAGGGTAACACAGATACGCAGTATTTT.

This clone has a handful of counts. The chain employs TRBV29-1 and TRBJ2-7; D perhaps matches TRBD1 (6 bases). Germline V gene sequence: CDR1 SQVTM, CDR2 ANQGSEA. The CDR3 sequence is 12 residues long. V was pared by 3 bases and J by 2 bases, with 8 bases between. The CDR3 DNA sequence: TGCAGCGTTGAGGGACAAGCCTACGAGCAGTACTTC. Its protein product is CSVEGQAYEQYF.

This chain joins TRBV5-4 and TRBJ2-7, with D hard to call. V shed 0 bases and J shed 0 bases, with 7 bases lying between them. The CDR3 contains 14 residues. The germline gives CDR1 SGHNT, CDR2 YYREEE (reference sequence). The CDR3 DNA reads TGTGCCAGCAGCTTGGGGAGAGCCTCCTACGAGCAGTACTTC. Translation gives CASSLGRASYEQYF. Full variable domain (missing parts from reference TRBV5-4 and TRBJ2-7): ETGVTQSPTHLIKTRGQQVTLRCSSQSGHNTVSWYQQALGQGPQFIFQYYREEENGRGNFPPRFSGLQFPNYSSELNVNALELDDSALYLCASSLGRASYEQYFGPGTRLTVT.

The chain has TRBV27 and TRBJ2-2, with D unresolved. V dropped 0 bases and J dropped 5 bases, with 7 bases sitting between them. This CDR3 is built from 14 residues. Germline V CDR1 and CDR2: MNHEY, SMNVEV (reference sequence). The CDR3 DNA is TGTGCCAGCAGTTTATCGAAGGGAACCGGGGAGCTGTTTTTT. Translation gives CASSLSKGTGELFF.

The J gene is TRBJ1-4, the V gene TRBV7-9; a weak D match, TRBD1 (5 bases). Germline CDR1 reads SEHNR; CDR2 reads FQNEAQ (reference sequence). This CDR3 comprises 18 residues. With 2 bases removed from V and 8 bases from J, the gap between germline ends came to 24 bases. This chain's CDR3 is CASSLSLVPGQGREKLFF. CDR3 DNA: TGTGCCAGCAGCTTATCGCTGGTGCCAGGGCAAGGGAGAGAAAAACTGTTTTTT. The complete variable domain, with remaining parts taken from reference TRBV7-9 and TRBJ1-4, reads DTGVSQNPRHKITKRGQNVTFRCDPISEHNRLYWYRQTLGQGPEFLTYFQNEAQLEKSRLLSDRFSAERPKGSFSTLEIQRTEQGDSAMYLCASSLSLVPGQGREKLFFGSGTQLSVL.

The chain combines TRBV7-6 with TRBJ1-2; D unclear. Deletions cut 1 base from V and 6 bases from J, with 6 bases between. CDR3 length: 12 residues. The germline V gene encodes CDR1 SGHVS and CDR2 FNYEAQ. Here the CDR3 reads CASSLDPDGYTF. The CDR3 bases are TGTGCCAGCAGCTTAGATCCGGATGGCTACACCTTC. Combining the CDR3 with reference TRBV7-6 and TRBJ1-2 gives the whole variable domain GAGVSQSPRYKVTKRGQDVALRCDPISGHVSLYWYRQALGQGPEFLTYFNYEAQQDKSGLPNDRFSAERPEGSISTLTIQRTEQRDSAMYRCASSLDPDGYTFGSGTRLTVV.

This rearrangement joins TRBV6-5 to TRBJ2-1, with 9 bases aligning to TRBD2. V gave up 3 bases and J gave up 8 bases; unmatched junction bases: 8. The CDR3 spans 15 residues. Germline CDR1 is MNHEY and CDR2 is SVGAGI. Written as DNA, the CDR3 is TGTGCCAGCAGTTATTCCAGCGGGAGGACTTATGAGCAGTTCTTC. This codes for CASSYSSGRTYEQFF.

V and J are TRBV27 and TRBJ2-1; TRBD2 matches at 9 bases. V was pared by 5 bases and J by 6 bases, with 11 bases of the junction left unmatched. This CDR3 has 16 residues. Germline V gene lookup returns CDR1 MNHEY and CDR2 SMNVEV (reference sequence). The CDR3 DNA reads TGTGCCAGCAGTCCACCGACTAGCGGCAAAGGCAATGAGCAGTTCTTC. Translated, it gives CASSPPTSGKGNEQFF.

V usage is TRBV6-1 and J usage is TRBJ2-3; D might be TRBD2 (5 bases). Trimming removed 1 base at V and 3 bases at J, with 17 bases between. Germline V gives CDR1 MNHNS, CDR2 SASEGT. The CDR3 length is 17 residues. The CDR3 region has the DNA TGTGCCAGCAGTGAAGGAAACGGGGTCCCTTGGACAGATACGCAGTATTTT. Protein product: CASSEGNGVPWTDTQYF.